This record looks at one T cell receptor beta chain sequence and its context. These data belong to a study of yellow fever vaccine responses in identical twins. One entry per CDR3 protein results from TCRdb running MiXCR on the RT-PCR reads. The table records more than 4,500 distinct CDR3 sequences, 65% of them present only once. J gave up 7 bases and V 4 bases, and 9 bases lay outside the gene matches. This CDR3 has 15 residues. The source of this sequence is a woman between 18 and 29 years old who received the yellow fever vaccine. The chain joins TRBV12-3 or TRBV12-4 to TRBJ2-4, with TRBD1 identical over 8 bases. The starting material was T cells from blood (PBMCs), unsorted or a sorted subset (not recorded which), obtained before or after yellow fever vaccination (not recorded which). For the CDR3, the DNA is TGTGCCAGCAGTTATCAGCTGGGACAGGTCAACATTCAGTACTTC. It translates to CASSYQLGQVNIQYF.